Listed here are 21 T cell receptor beta chains from one sample, sequenced in a study of fetal regulatory T cell absence and autoimmunity. Produced via immunoSEQ multiplex PCR; TCRdb's table is partial and in-frame only. Of approximately 94,000 clones in the sample, around 72% were seen once. The sample taken for sequencing was pancreas tissue. Source of these receptors: a male donor with IPEX syndrome.

In DNA, the CDR3 is TGTGCCAGCAGTTCTAAGCGGGGGGTCGACGAGCAGTACTTC. It is translated as CASSSKRGVDEQYF. The chain has TRBV6-6 and TRBJ2-7; 9 bases are a match to TRBD2. Germline values: CDR1 MNHNY, CDR2 SVGAGI (reference sequence). This CDR3 is built from 14 residues. The V gene end was trimmed by 4 bases and the J gene end by 5 bases; junction bases not matched to a gene: 6.

This clone was observed a few times. This CDR3 is also generated by other DNA sequences in the sample. This rearrangement joins TRBV7-9 to TRBJ2-3; D not resolved. V lost 1 base and J lost 3, with 2 bases in between. Germline CDR1 reads SEHNR; CDR2 reads FQNEAQ (reference sequence). The CDR3 runs to 12 residues. The CDR3 reads CASSLGTDTQYF. CDR3 coding DNA: TGTGCCAGCAGCTTAGGGACAGATACGCAGTATTTT.

This chain uses TRBV18 with TRBJ2-7; TRBD2 matches 9 bases. Germline CDR1 is KGHSH and CDR2 is LQKENI. The V gene end was trimmed by 6 bases and the J gene end by 2 bases; junction bases not matched to a gene: 5. The CDR3 covers 14 residues. The CDR3 spells CASSPGLATYEQYF. The CDR3 DNA follows: TGTGCCAGCTCCCCAGGACTAGCGACCTACGAGCAGTACTTC. The variable domain in full, with the rest retrieved from reference TRBV18 and TRBJ2-7, is NAGVMQNPRHLVRRRGQEARLRCSPMKGHSHVYWYRQLPEEGLKFMVYLQKENIIDESGMPKERFSAEFPKEGPSILRIQQVVRGDSAAYFCASSPGLATYEQYFGPGTRLTVT.

The chain carries TRBV5-5 and TRBJ2-1, with TRBD2 matching 10 bases. The V gene's germline CDR1 is SGHKS and CDR2 YYEKEE (reference sequence). V was pared by 3 bases and J by 7 bases, with 10 bases of the junction left unmatched. CDR3 length equals 16 residues. CDR3: CASSWRVTSGLNEQFF. The CDR3 DNA reads TGTGCCAGCAGCTGGAGGGTGACTAGCGGGTTGAATGAGCAGTTCTTC.

This clone occurred a few times. In nucleotides, the CDR3 is TGTGCCAGCAGCCCGAGCTCTGGAAACACCATATATTTT. Its translation: CASSPSSGNTIYF. This chain connects TRBV27 to TRBJ1-3, with D hard to call. CDR1 is MNHEY and CDR2 is SMNVEV in the germline V gene (reference sequence). V lost 6 bases and J lost 0, with 6 bases in between. This CDR3 region has 13 residues.

This clone has only a few counts. V and J are TRBV19 and TRBJ1-2; weak D call: TRBD1 (6 bases). Germline-derived CDR1 and CDR2 are LNHDA and SQIVND (reference sequence). The CDR3 consists of 15 residues. V was cut by 0 bases and J by 6 bases, with 14 bases left in between. The chain's CDR3 is CASSIDPWTVHGYTF. CDR3 bases: TGTGCCAGTAGTATAGATCCCTGGACAGTCCATGGCTACACCTTC. Looking up the rest from reference TRBV19 and TRBJ1-2 gives the full variable domain: DGGITQSPKYLFRKEGQNVTLSCEQNLNHDAMYWYRQDPGQGLRLIYYSQIVNDFQKGDIAEGYSVSREKKESFPLTVTSAQKNPTAFYLCASSIDPWTVHGYTFGSGTRLTVV.

V is TRBV10-3 and J is TRBJ2-1; D is possibly TRBD2 (6 bases). The CDR3 loop spans 16 amino acids. CDR1 is ENHRY, CDR2 SYGVKD, per germline. Trimming removed 2 bases from V and 2 bases from J, with 13 bases in between. The CDR3 spells CAISELSGKPYNEQFF. CDR3 DNA sequence: TGTGCCATCAGTGAGCTTAGCGGAAAGCCCTACAATGAGCAGTTCTTC.

The chain carries TRBV21-1 and TRBJ2-2; TRBD1 reflects the table's D call only, with no check against the DNA. TRBV21-1 is marked as a pseudogene. This CDR3 is built from 17 residues. The CDR3 DNA sequence: TGTGCCAGCAGCAAACCTGGCCGGACAGGGGATCCCGGGGAGCTGTTTTTT. Encoded protein: CASSKPGRTGDPGELFF.

V and J are TRBV9 and TRBJ1-6; tentatively, D is TRBD1 (5 bases). The length of the CDR3 is 14 residues. Trimming removed 4 bases at V and 6 bases at J, with 11 bases between. Germline V gives CDR1 SGDLS, CDR2 YYNGEE. DNA for the CDR3: TGTGCCAGCAGCCCCCGGGACTTTAATTCACCCCTCCACTTT. Protein sequence: CASSPRDFNSPLHF.

The rearrangement uses TRBV6-1 and TRBJ1-1; 7 bases fit TRBD1. Germline V CDR1 and CDR2: MNHNS, SASEGT. Trimming took 6 bases from V and 7 from J; bases not matched to a gene: 11. The CDR3 length is 14 residues. CDR3 in amino acids: CASRRDRGTYEAFF. CDR3 DNA: TGTGCCAGCAGGAGGGACAGAGGGACTTATGAAGCTTTCTTT.

V gene TRBV4-1 combines with J gene TRBJ1-2, with 7 bases fitting TRBD1. The CDR3 spans 13 residues. The germline V gene has CDR1 MGHRA and CDR2 YSYEKL. V lost 1 base to trimming and J lost 8 bases; unmatched junction nucleotides: 4. The CDR3 protein is CASSQVPGGGYTF. CDR3 in DNA: TGCGCCAGCAGCCAAGTTCCAGGGGGAGGCTACACCTTC.

The V and J genes are TRBV4-3 and TRBJ1-2; D perhaps matches TRBD1 (6 bases). The V and J ends lost 4 bases and 4 bases respectively, with 16 bases between them. Germline V gives CDR1 LGHNA, CDR2 YSLEER. The CDR3 consists of 15 residues. The CDR3 nucleotides are TGCGCCAGCAGCCGGGTGGCGGGGACACCCTATGGCTACACCTTC. Protein: CASSRVAGTPYGYTF.

CDR3 in amino acids: CASSLDSLGETASTDTQYF. CDR3 DNA sequence: TGTGCCAGCAGCTTAGATTCCCTCGGGGAGACCGCTAGCACAGATACGCAGTATTTT. This chain links TRBV11-3 with TRBJ2-3, with D possibly matching TRBD2 (5 bases). This CDR3 comprises 19 residues. Germline values: CDR1 SGHNT, CDR2 YENEEA. The V and J ends lost 0 bases and 0 bases respectively, with 19 bases between them. Filled out from reference TRBV11-3 and TRBJ2-3, the complete variable domain reads EAGVVQSPRYKIIEKKQPVAFWCNPISGHNTLYWYLQNLGQGPELLIRYENEEAVDDSQLPKDRFSAERLKGVDSTLKIQPAELGDSAVYLCASSLDSLGETASTDTQYFGPGTRLTVL.

This chain connects TRBV7-6 to TRBJ1-1; D not resolved. Germline lookup yields CDR1 SGHVS and CDR2 FNYEAQ. The CDR3 is 16 residues long. The V end was cut by 5 bases, the J end by 1 base, with 17 bases between. The CDR3 coding sequence is TGTGCCAGCAGCCCGAGCATCGGGGTCGGGAACACTGAAGCTTTCTTT. Amino acid sequence: CASSPSIGVGNTEAFF. Using reference TRBV7-6 and TRBJ1-1 for the parts outside the CDR3, the full variable domain is GAGVSQSPRYKVTKRGQDVALRCDPISGHVSLYWYRQALGQGPEFLTYFNYEAQQDKSGLPNDRFSAERPEGSISTLTIQRTEQRDSAMYRCASSPSIGVGNTEAFFGQGTRLTVV.

This clone was seen only a few times. V is TRBV10-2 and J is TRBJ2-1; D perhaps matches TRBD2 (6 bases). Looked up from germline, CDR1 is WSHSY and CDR2 is SAAADI. The CDR3 extends over 14 amino acids. Trimming pared 2 bases from V and 2 bases from J, leaving 7 bases between. The CDR3 DNA reads TGCGCCAGCAGTGAGGCGGGGACCTACAATGAGCAGTTCTTC. The encoded protein is CASSEAGTYNEQFF.

This chain connects TRBV11-2 to TRBJ1-1; D gene uncertain. Germline V gene data show CDR1 as SGHAT and CDR2 as FQNNGV. V was clipped by 5 bases and J by 3 bases, with 16 bases between them. The CDR3 extends over 15 amino acids. The CDR3 protein is CASSKLGRLHTEAFF. The CDR3 DNA follows: TGTGCCAGCAGCAAATTGGGCAGACTGCACACTGAAGCTTTCTTT. Looking up the rest from reference TRBV11-2 and TRBJ1-1 gives the full variable domain: EAGVAQSPRYKIIEKRQSVAFWCNPISGHATLYWYQQILGQGPKLLIQFQNNGVVDDSQLPKDRFSAERLKGVDSTLKIQPAKLEDSAVYLCASSKLGRLHTEAFFGQGTRLTVV.

With respect to this clone: Other DNA sequences of this sample code for an identical CDR3. This chain uses TRBV27 with TRBJ1-2; 9 bases match TRBD1. Germline lookup yields CDR1 MNHEY and CDR2 SMNVEV (reference sequence). Losses at the gene ends were 3 bases for V and 4 bases for J; bases not matched to a gene: 0. CDR3 size: 13 residues. CDR3 in amino acids: CASSLTGGYGYTF. Here the CDR3 DNA reads TGTGCCAGCAGTTTGACAGGGGGCTATGGCTACACCTTC.

The gene calls are TRBV5-5 and TRBJ2-1, with D hard to call. The length of the CDR3 is 13 residues. Germline V gives CDR1 SGHKS, CDR2 YYEKEE (reference sequence). Trimming cost V 4 bases and J 2 bases, with 7 bases left between them. CDR3 DNA: TGTGCCAGCAGCCCTCGGACCTACAATGAGCAGTTCTTC. It translates to CASSPRTYNEQFF.

This clone was recorded a few times. The chain has TRBV5-4 and TRBJ2-5; no clear D gene. This CDR3 has 11 amino acids. V was trimmed by 3 bases and J by 2 bases, leaving 2 bases between them. Germline V gene data show CDR1 as SGHNT and CDR2 as YYREEE (reference sequence). The CDR3 bases are TGTGCCAGCAGCTCGCAAGAGACCCAGTACTTC. As protein: CASSSQETQYF.

The CDR3 region is CASSVGTGSYNEQFF. The CDR3 nucleotides read TGTGCCAGCAGCGTCGGGACTGGCTCCTACAATGAGCAGTTCTTC. J is TRBJ2-1 and V is TRBV9, with a tentative D call TRBD2 (6 bases). The V gene lost 2 bases and the J gene lost 0 bases, with 9 bases spanning the gap. CDR3 length: 15 residues. Germline V gives CDR1 SGDLS, CDR2 YYNGEE.

The chain uses TRBV5-1 and TRBJ2-1, with TRBD2 matching over 14 bases. Germline V gene data show CDR1 as SGHRS and CDR2 as YFSETQ. The junction had 3 bases not matched to a gene; V was cut back by 4 bases and J by 6 bases. This CDR3 has 15 residues. The CDR3 coding sequence is TGCGCCAGCAGCATGACTAGCGGGAGGGGCAATGAGCAGTTCTTC. It is translated as CASSMTSGRGNEQFF.